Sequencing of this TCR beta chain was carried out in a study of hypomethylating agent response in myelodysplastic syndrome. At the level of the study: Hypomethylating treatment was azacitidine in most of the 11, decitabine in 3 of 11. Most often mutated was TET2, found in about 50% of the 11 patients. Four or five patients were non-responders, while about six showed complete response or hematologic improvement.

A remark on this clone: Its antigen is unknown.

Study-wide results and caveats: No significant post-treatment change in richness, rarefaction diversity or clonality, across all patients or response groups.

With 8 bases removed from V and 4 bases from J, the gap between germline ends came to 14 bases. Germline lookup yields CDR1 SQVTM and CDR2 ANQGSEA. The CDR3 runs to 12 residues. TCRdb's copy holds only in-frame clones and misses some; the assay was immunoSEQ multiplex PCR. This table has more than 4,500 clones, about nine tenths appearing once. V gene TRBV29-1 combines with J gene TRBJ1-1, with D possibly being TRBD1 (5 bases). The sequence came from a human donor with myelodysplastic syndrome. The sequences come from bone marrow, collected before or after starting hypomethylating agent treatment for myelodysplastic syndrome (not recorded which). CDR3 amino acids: CSYTPGGTEAFF. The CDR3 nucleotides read TGCAGCTACACCCCGGGGGGCACTGAAGCTTTCTTT.